One sample yielded the 9 T cell receptor beta chains listed below, sequenced in a study of PD-1 blockade in classical Hodgkin lymphoma. The assay was immunoSEQ multiplex PCR, and TCRdb's table has in-frame clones only and misses some. The sample comprises approximately 58,000 clones, approximately 89% of which are singletons, and about 10% rests with the top ten. All trial patients relapsed after autologous stem cell transplantation. The sequencing used peripheral blood mononuclear cells (PBMCs), collected before the second cycle of nivolumab. The receptor source for this set is a human donor with classical Hodgkin lymphoma.

The V gene is TRBV27, the J gene TRBJ2-7; 9 nucleotides match TRBD1. The CDR3 contains 14 residues. J was trimmed by 4 bases and V by 5 bases; bases with no gene match: 6. The germline V gene encodes CDR1 MNHEY and CDR2 SMNVEV (reference sequence). The CDR3 coding sequence is TGTGCCAGCAGTCGTACAGGGGGCGGGTACGAGCAGTACTTC. Protein: CASSRTGGGYEQYF.

This clone is a singleton in its sample. V and J are TRBV5-1 and TRBJ2-2; 7 bases map to TRBD1. CDR1 and CDR2 (germline): SGHRS, YFSETQ. The CDR3 runs 17 residues. Losses at the gene ends were 4 bases for V and 6 bases for J; bases not matched to a gene: 15. The CDR3 protein is CASSVTATGFNAGELFF. The CDR3 nucleotides are TGCGCCAGCAGCGTTACAGCGACAGGGTTCAACGCCGGGGAGCTGTTTTTT.

The J gene is TRBJ2-5, the V gene TRBV4-1; a weak D match, TRBD1 (8 bases). The germline V and J ends were trimmed by 1 base and 5 bases, with 20 bases remaining between them. The CDR3 consists of 17 residues. From germline, CDR1 is MGHRA and CDR2 YSYEKL. This CDR3 is CASSQATLQGGVETQYF. DNA of the CDR3: TGCGCCAGCAGCCAAGCTACCTTACAGGGGGGGGTTGAGACCCAGTACTTC.

The rearrangement uses TRBV6-5 and TRBJ2-3; 7 bases agree with TRBD1. The CDR3 has 14 residues. The germline V gene encodes CDR1 MNHEY and CDR2 SVGAGI. The V gene end was trimmed by 5 bases and the J gene end by 3 bases; junction bases not matched to a gene: 5. CDR3 loop: CASSLTGSTDTQYF. The CDR3 region has the DNA TGTGCCAGCAGTCTGACAGGGAGTACAGATACGCAGTATTTT.

This chain connects TRBV28 to TRBJ1-1; the D gene is possibly TRBD1 (6 bases). Trimming left V 5 bases short and J 0 bases short, with 16 bases between. CDR1 and CDR2 from the germline V gene are MDHEN and SYDVKM. The CDR3 is 16 residues long. DNA for the CDR3: TGTGCCAGCAGTGTGGGGGGGGCCCGGGTGAACACTGAAGCTTTCTTT. This codes for CASSVGGARVNTEAFF.

V gene TRBV19 combines with J gene TRBJ2-6; D not resolved. CDR1 is LNHDA, CDR2 SQIVND, per germline (reference sequence). This CDR3 is built from 16 residues. V was pared by 6 bases and J by 0 bases, with 12 bases between. CDR3 in DNA: TGTGCCAGTAGGCCCGGAATGAGCTCTGGGGCCAACGTCCTGACTTTC. It specifies CASRPGMSSGANVLTF.

The chain uses TRBV2 and TRBJ1-5; no reliable D call. V shed 4 bases and J shed 7 bases, with 14 bases lying between them. CDR1 SNHLY and CDR2 FYNNEI come from the germline V gene. The length of the CDR3 is 14 residues. CDR3 sequence reads: CASSGESNLQPQHF. CDR3 sequence (DNA): TGTGCCAGCAGTGGGGAATCAAATTTGCAGCCCCAGCATTTT.

V and J are TRBV7-9 and TRBJ1-4; TRBD1 might be the D (5 bases). From germline, CDR1 is SEHNR and CDR2 FQNEAQ (reference sequence). Between the trimmed V and J ends, which lost 1 base and 11 bases, there was a span of 8 bases. CDR3 size: 12 residues. Here the CDR3 DNA reads TGTGCCAGCAGCTTAGATGAGGGGAAACTGTTTTTT. This codes for CASSLDEGKLFF.

The V gene is TRBV5-1, the J gene TRBJ2-7; tentatively, D is TRBD1 or TRBD2 (6 bases each). Looked up from germline, CDR1 is SGHRS and CDR2 is YFSETQ. The length of the CDR3 is 15 residues. V lost 4 bases to trimming and J lost 2 bases, with 16 bases between them. This chain's CDR3 is CASSTTGADPYEQYF. DNA of the CDR3: TGCGCCAGCAGCACGACGGGGGCGGATCCCTACGAGCAGTACTTC.